The T cell receptor (beta chain) described here comes from a study of cytomegalovirus exposure and HLA in healthy donors. PCR used 60 Vbeta primers and 13 Jbeta primers. The assay was immunoSEQ multiplex PCR, and TCRdb's table has in-frame clones only and misses some. The sample records 200,000 to 250,000 clones, around four fifths being singletons. In germline, CDR1 is SGHNT, CDR2 YYREEE (reference sequence). Unmatched junction bases numbered 7, after V lost 6 bases and J lost 4 bases. The CDR3 runs to 14 residues. The clonotype was recovered from a male donor in good health and CMV-seronegative. The chain has TRBV5-4 and TRBJ2-7; 10 nucleotides line up with TRBD2. The sequencing input was PBMCs. CDR3 protein: CASNPSGRAYEQYF. The CDR3 coding sequence is TGTGCCAGCAACCCAAGCGGGAGGGCGTACGAGCAGTACTTC.